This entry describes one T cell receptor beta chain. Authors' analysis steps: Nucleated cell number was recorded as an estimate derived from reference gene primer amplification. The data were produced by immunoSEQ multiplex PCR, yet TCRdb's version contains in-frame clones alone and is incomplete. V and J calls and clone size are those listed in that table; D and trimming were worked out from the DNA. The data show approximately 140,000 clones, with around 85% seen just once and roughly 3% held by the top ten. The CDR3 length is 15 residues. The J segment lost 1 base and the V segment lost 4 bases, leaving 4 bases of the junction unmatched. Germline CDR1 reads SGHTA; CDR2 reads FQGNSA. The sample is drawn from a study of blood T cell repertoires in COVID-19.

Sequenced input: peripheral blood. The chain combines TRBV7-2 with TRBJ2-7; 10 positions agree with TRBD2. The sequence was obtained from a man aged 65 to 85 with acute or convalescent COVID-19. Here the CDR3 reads CASSSSAGGSYEQYF. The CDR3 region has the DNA TGTGCCAGCAGCTCCTCAGCGGGAGGGTCCTACGAGCAGTACTTC.